Shown below are 32 T cell receptor beta chains from a single sample sequenced in a study of naive and memory T cell subsets. Study results and limitations: Naive repertoires, especially CD8, held a few larger clonotypes, possibly memory cells re-expressing CD45RA.

Their recognized antigens are unknown. An equimolar mix of two oligonucleotides served as the beta constant-region primer for TRBC1 and TRBC2. Four rounds of PCR amplified the ligated cDNA using nested alpha and beta constant-region primers plus SP2. TCRdb re-called the UMI-ligation and nested PCR reads with MiXCR, one entry per CDR3 protein. Among over 110,000 distinct CDR3 sequences listed, approximately 20% were seen once. Sequencing input: naive CD8+ T cells from blood. The receptors derive from a human donor in good health.

As to this clonotype: A read error may explain this, as a much larger clone is one base away. The chain joins TRBV28 to TRBJ2-7; TRBD2 agrees at 8 bases. The V and J ends lost 2 bases and 4 bases, in that order; junction bases with no gene match: 7. The germline V gene has CDR1 MDHEN and CDR2 SYDVKM. This CDR3 spans 15 amino acids. DNA of the CDR3: TGTGCCAGCAGTTTAGGCGCGGGAGGTAGGTACGAGCAGTACTTC. It is translated as CASSLGAGGRYEQYF.

This clonotype was counted only a few times. CDR3 coding DNA: TGTGCCAGCAGGCCTCCCGGGACAGGGATTAACTATGGCTACACCTTC. Protein: CASRPPGTGINYGYTF. The chain is built from TRBV6-2 or TRBV6-3 and TRBJ1-2, with 9 bases identical to TRBD1. V gave up 6 bases and J gave up 1 base; unmatched junction bases: 9. Germline-derived CDR1 and CDR2 are MNHEY and SVGEGT. The CDR3 runs 16 residues.

The genes are TRBV7-9 and TRBJ2-7; D remains ambiguous. The CDR3 loop spans 14 amino acids. Germline V CDR1 and CDR2: SEHNR, FQNEAQ (reference sequence). V lost 3 bases, J lost 6 bases, and 15 bases lay in between. The CDR3 DNA sequence: TGTGCCAGCAGCTTTTCAGCTTTTATATCCGAGCAGTACTTC. As protein: CASSFSAFISEQYF.

The gene calls are TRBV27 and TRBJ2-7; 7 bases line up with TRBD1. Trimming removed 0 bases from V and 4 bases from J; junction bases left unmatched: 3. Germline CDR1 and CDR2: MNHEY and SMNVEV (reference sequence). The CDR3 sequence is 14 residues long. The CDR3 sequence: CASSLSATGYEQYF. The CDR3 DNA sequence: TGTGCCAGCAGTTTATCGGCGACAGGGTACGAGCAGTACTTC.

The chain recombines TRBV28 with TRBJ2-7; D is perhaps TRBD2 (5 bases). The CDR3 covers 13 residues. With 6 bases removed from V and 4 bases from J, the gap between germline ends came to 13 bases. The V gene's germline CDR1 is MDHEN and CDR2 SYDVKM. CDR3 nucleotide sequence: TGTGCCAGCAGGGACTTAGGCGTTTACGAGCAGTACTTC. Amino acid sequence: CASRDLGVYEQYF.

This rearrangement joins TRBV5-6 to TRBJ2-7; D may be TRBD1 (5 bases). Germline lookup yields CDR1 SGHDT and CDR2 YYEEEE. The CDR3 totals 12 residues. V was cut by 1 base and J by 5 bases, with 7 bases left in between. As DNA, the CDR3 is TGTGCCAGCAGCTTGCAACAGGACGAGCAGTACTTC. Its translation is CASSLQQDEQYF.

This clonotype was seen only a few times. The chain employs TRBV7-8 and TRBJ2-1, with D possibly being TRBD2 (6 bases). With 5 bases removed from V and 4 bases from J, the gap between germline ends came to 15 bases. The CDR3 runs to 15 residues. Germline values: CDR1 SGHVS, CDR2 FQNEAQ. The CDR3 DNA reads as TGTGCCAGCAGCCTGACCGGGACTTTATACAATGAGCAGTTCTTC. This encodes CASSLTGTLYNEQFF.

This clonotype was seen a handful of times. The rearrangement uses TRBV29-1 and TRBJ2-1; 8 nucleotides line up with TRBD1. The V segment lost 1 base and the J segment 4 bases; nucleotides outside the gene matches: 6. Germline loops: CDR1 SQVTM, CDR2 ANQGSEA. This CDR3 comprises 15 residues. CDR3 loop: CSVEGSGTGYNEQFF. CDR3 sequence (DNA): TGCAGCGTTGAAGGTTCCGGGACAGGTTACAATGAGCAGTTCTTC.

This clonotype was seen a few times. The rearrangement uses TRBV15 and TRBJ1-5; 7 nucleotides agree with TRBD1. The CDR3 spans 17 residues. Germline V gives CDR1 LNHNV, CDR2 YYDKDF (reference sequence). V shed 0 bases and J 2 bases; nucleotides not matched to a gene: 7. The CDR3 nucleotides read TGTGCCACCAGCAGAGAAGGAAAGGGGGCTGGCAATCAGCCCCAGCATTTT. Amino acid sequence: CATSREGKGAGNQPQHF. The whole variable domain, remainder taken from reference TRBV15 and TRBJ1-5, is DAMVIQNPRYQVTQFGKPVTLSCSQTLNHNVMYWYQQKSSQAPKLLFHYYDKDFNNEADTPDNFQSRRPNTSFCFLDIRSPGLGDTAMYLCATSREGKGAGNQPQHFGDGTRLSIL.

The gene calls are TRBV2 and TRBJ2-4, with D possibly matching TRBD1 (6 bases). The CDR3 spans 13 residues. Looked up from germline, CDR1 is SNHLY and CDR2 is FYNNEI. V was cut by 8 bases and J by 8 bases, with 16 bases left in between. The CDR3 DNA reads as TGTGCCAGCGACAGGCCCGGCACCGACATTCAGTACTTC. This gives the protein CASDRPGTDIQYF.

This clonotype was observed a handful of times. The chain uses TRBV12-3 or TRBV12-4 and TRBJ1-4, with a weak D call TRBD1 (5 bases). The CDR3 loop spans 15 amino acids. Trimming removed 5 bases from V and 6 bases from J, with 16 bases in between. The CDR3 region is CASSLGGGPYEKLFF. The CDR3 DNA reads as TGTGCCAGCAGTCTGGGGGGGGGACCCTATGAAAAACTGTTTTTT.

V is TRBV5-6 and J is TRBJ2-7; 7 bases are shared with TRBD2. V trimming: 5 bases; J trimming: 3 bases; junction bases outside the gene matches: 14. Looked up from germline, CDR1 is SGHDT and CDR2 is YYEEEE. This CDR3 is built from 16 residues. In nucleotides, the CDR3 is TGTGCCAGCAGTTTAGATGCGGGACTAATGGTCTACGAGCAGTACTTC. Its protein is CASSLDAGLMVYEQYF. The full variable domain, in which reference TRBV5-6 and TRBJ2-7 provide the parts outside the CDR3, is DAGVTQSPTHLIKTRGQQVTLRCSPKSGHDTVSWYQQALGQGPQFIFQYYEEEERQRGNFPDRFSGHQFPNYSSELNVNALLLGDSALYLCASSLDAGLMVYEQYFGPGTRLTVT.

This clonotype was seen a few times. The chain recombines TRBV28 with TRBJ2-7; no definite D call. This CDR3 has 16 amino acids. V lost 3 bases, J lost 2 bases, and 17 bases lay in between. Germline CDR1 reads MDHEN; CDR2 reads SYDVKM. CDR3 DNA: TGTGCCAGCAGTTTTGATGTAGGGCACTCCACCTACGAGCAGTACTTC. This codes for CASSFDVGHSTYEQYF.

This chain joins TRBV6-6 and TRBJ1-5; D perhaps matches TRBD1 (6 bases). V was clipped by 2 bases and J by 1 base, with 18 bases between them. Germline V gives CDR1 MNHNY, CDR2 SVGAGI (reference sequence). CDR3 size: 18 residues. The chain's CDR3 is CASSYLRGAESSNQPQHF. DNA of the CDR3: TGTGCCAGCAGTTACCTCCGGGGGGCGGAATCGAGCAATCAGCCCCAGCATTTT.

The chain uses TRBV12-5 and TRBJ2-3, with 9 positions matching TRBD1. CDR3 size: 18 residues. V lost 0 bases, J lost 4 bases, and 11 bases stayed unmatched. Germline V gene lookup returns CDR1 LGHNT and CDR2 FRNRAP. The CDR3 protein is CASGLVPTGGEKPDTQYF. In DNA, the CDR3 is TGTGCTAGTGGTTTGGTTCCGACAGGGGGTGAGAAACCAGATACGCAGTATTTT.

This clonotype has more than one count but fewer than ten. The chain has TRBV20-1 and TRBJ2-3; 7 bases map to TRBD1. CDR1 is DFQATT and CDR2 is SNEGSKA in the germline V gene (reference sequence). The J segment lost 2 bases and the V segment lost 5 bases, leaving 13 bases of the junction unmatched. This CDR3 is built from 16 residues. For the CDR3, the DNA is TGCAGTGCTCTAGCCCTGGACAGGAGGTCCACAGATACGCAGTATTTT. Its protein product is CSALALDRRSTDTQYF.

This clonotype was seen only a few times. V and J are TRBV6-5 and TRBJ2-1, with 14 bases lining up with TRBD2. Germline V gene data show CDR1 as MNHEY and CDR2 as SVGAGI. This CDR3 has 17 amino acids. V was clipped by 10 bases and J by 5 bases; unmatched bases: 13. CDR3 residues: CATSGTSGRNYHNEQFF. CDR3 coding DNA: TGTGCCACCTCCGGGACTAGCGGGAGAAATTATCACAATGAGCAGTTCTTC.

The chain uses TRBV29-1 and TRBJ2-1, with 8 bases fitting TRBD2. Germline V lookup: CDR1 SQVTM, CDR2 ANQGSEA. V lost 7 bases, J lost 13 bases, and 15 bases stayed unmatched. The CDR3 length is 13 residues. CDR3 region: CSGPLAGGGDQFF. The CDR3 region has the DNA TGCAGCGGCCCCCTAGCGGGTGGAGGCGATCAGTTCTTC.

The genes are TRBV20-1 and TRBJ2-7; no reliable D call. The CDR3 sequence is 14 residues long. Per germline, CDR1 DFQATT and CDR2 SNEGSKA (reference sequence). Deletions cut 0 bases from V and 2 bases from J, with 11 bases between. CDR3 sequence: CSARDGQLPYEQYF. In nucleotides, the CDR3 is TGCAGTGCTAGAGATGGGCAGTTACCCTACGAGCAGTACTTC.

There are many counts of this clonotype. The chain combines TRBV5-1 with TRBJ2-7; D gene ambiguous. The V gene's germline CDR1 is SGHRS and CDR2 YFSETQ. V lost 4 bases and J lost 3, with 17 bases in between. The CDR3 covers 15 residues. CDR3 DNA sequence: TGCGCCAGCAGCCCGGGCGACGGTTCCTACTACGAGCAGTACTTC. Translating gives CASSPGDGSYYEQYF.

The CDR3 region has the DNA TGTGCCAGCAGCTATAGCGGGAGGGCCGATACGCAGTATTTT. As protein: CASSYSGRADTQYF. The rearrangement joins TRBV7-9 to TRBJ2-3, with TRBD2 matching over 11 bases. The trim removed 4 bases at V and 6 bases at J, leaving 3 bases unmatched. Germline V CDR1 and CDR2: SEHNR, FQNEAQ (reference sequence). The length of the CDR3 is 14 residues.

The table lists this clonotype with a few counts. The chain employs TRBV24-1 and TRBJ2-1, with D possibly matching TRBD2 (5 bases). The germline V gene encodes CDR1 KGHDR and CDR2 SFDVKD. CDR3 length: 17 amino acids. V was clipped by 0 bases and J by 1 base, with 12 bases between them. This chain's CDR3 is CATSDLTEGESYNEQFF. For the CDR3, the DNA is TGTGCCACCAGTGATTTGACCGAGGGCGAATCCTACAATGAGCAGTTCTTC.

This clonotype has a handful of counts. The rearrangement links TRBV27 to TRBJ2-5, with 10 bases identical to TRBD1. The V and J ends lost 4 bases and 0 bases, in that order; junction bases with no gene match: 5. The CDR3 is made up of 16 amino acids. Germline assignment: CDR1 MNHEY and CDR2 SMNVEV (reference sequence). CDR3: CASSSRDRGDQETQYF. The CDR3 bases are TGTGCCAGCAGTTCCCGGGACAGGGGCGACCAAGAGACCCAGTACTTC.

The CDR3 loop reads CASAAGGTSFNEQFF. The CDR3 DNA is TGTGCCAGCGCCGCCGGGGGGACTAGTTTCAATGAGCAGTTCTTC. The chain couples TRBV7-9 to TRBJ2-1, with TRBD2 identical over 8 bases. Germline V gene data show CDR1 as SEHNR and CDR2 as FQNEAQ (reference sequence). V gave up 8 bases and J gave up 6 bases; unmatched junction bases: 12. The CDR3 has 15 amino acids.

V usage is TRBV2 and J usage is TRBJ1-2, with a weak D call TRBD1 (5 bases). V shed 8 bases and J shed 6 bases, with 16 bases lying between them. The CDR3 contains 13 residues. The germline V gene encodes CDR1 SNHLY and CDR2 FYNNEI. DNA for the CDR3: TGTGCCAGCTCCTCCTTTCGGGGGGATGGCTACACCTTC. As protein: CASSSFRGDGYTF.

This chain connects TRBV28 to TRBJ2-1; 8 bases align to TRBD2. CDR1 is MDHEN and CDR2 is SYDVKM in the germline V gene. J lost 10 bases, V lost 5 bases, and 10 bases had no gene match. The CDR3 totals 14 residues. The CDR3 DNA reads TGTGCCAGCAGTCTGCACCTAGCGGGCCTAGAGCAGTTCTTC. Translation: CASSLHLAGLEQFF.

This chain uses TRBV5-1 with TRBJ2-3; 14 bases are a match to TRBD2. The CDR3 sequence is 16 residues long. Per germline, CDR1 SGHRS and CDR2 YFSETQ. After removal of 5 bases from V and 5 bases from J, the junction contained 7 bases not matched to a gene. The CDR3 sequence: CASSFGTSGRKDTQYF. CDR3 sequence (DNA): TGCGCCAGCAGTTTTGGGACTAGCGGGAGAAAAGATACGCAGTATTTT.

The chain carries TRBV12-3 or TRBV12-4 and TRBJ2-3; 12 nucleotides agree with TRBD2. The V gene end was trimmed by 3 bases and the J gene end by 4 bases; junction bases not matched to a gene: 2. This CDR3 spans 15 amino acids. The CDR3 sequence is CASSLTSGSSDTQYF. The CDR3 nucleotides read TGTGCCAGCAGTTTGACTAGCGGGAGTTCAGATACGCAGTATTTT.

The V and J genes are TRBV2 and TRBJ2-7; D call uncertain. The germline V and J ends were trimmed by 8 bases and 7 bases, with 15 bases remaining between them. Germline CDR1 SNHLY, CDR2 FYNNEI. The CDR3 consists of 12 residues. The CDR3 is CASALGLVEQYF. The CDR3 DNA follows: TGTGCCAGCGCCCTAGGCCTGGTGGAGCAGTACTTC. The variable domain in full, with the rest retrieved from reference TRBV2 and TRBJ2-7, is EPEVTQTPSHQVTQMGQEVILRCVPISNHLYFYWYRQILGQKVEFLVSFYNNEISEKSEIFDDQFSVERPDGSNFTLKIRSTKLEDSAMYFCASALGLVEQYFGPGTRLTVT.

This clonotype was recorded many times. The rearrangement links TRBV7-6 to TRBJ2-7; D might be TRBD1 (5 bases). The CDR3 sequence is 13 residues long. CDR1 is SGHVS, CDR2 FNYEAQ, per germline. The V gene lost 5 bases and the J gene lost 4 bases, with 12 bases spanning the gap. The CDR3 here is CASSRKQEYEQYF. The CDR3 DNA follows: TGTGCCAGCAGCAGAAAACAGGAATACGAGCAGTACTTC.

The chain employs TRBV28 and TRBJ2-7; 7 bases align to TRBD2. The CDR3 sequence is 12 residues long. Trimming cost V 4 bases and J 3 bases; bases outside gene matches: 0. CDR1 and CDR2 from the germline V gene are MDHEN and SYDVKM. The CDR3 spells CASSWDYYEQYF. CDR3 DNA: TGTGCCAGCAGTTGGGACTACTACGAGCAGTACTTC.

The sample holds a few counts of this clonotype. The V call is TRBV28, the J call TRBJ1-6; D is undetermined. Germline assignment: CDR1 MDHEN and CDR2 SYDVKM. The CDR3 consists of 13 residues. Trimming stripped 7 bases from V and 10 bases from J, with 14 bases between. The CDR3 spells CASTLLSTSPLHF. For the CDR3, the DNA is TGTGCCAGCACCCTACTGAGTACGTCACCCCTCCACTTT.